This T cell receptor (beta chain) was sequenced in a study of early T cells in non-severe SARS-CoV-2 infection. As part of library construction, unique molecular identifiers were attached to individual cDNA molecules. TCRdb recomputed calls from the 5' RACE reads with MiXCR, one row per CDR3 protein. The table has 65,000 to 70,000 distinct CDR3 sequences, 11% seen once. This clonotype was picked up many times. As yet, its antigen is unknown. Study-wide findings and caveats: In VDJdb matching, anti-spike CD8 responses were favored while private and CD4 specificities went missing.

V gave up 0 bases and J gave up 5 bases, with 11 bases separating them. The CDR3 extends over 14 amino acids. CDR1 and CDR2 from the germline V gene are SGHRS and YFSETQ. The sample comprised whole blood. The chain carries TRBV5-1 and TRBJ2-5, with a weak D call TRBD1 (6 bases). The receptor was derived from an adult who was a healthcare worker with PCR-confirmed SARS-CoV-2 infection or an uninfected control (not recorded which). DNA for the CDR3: TGCGCCAGCAGCTTGGCCACGAGGGGGGAGACCCAGTACTTC. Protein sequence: CASSLATRGETQYF. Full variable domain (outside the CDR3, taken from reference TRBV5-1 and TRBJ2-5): KAGVTQTPRYLIKTRGQQVTLSCSPISGHRSVSWYQQTPGQGLQFLFEYFSETQRNKGNFPGRFSGRQFSNSRSEMNVSTLELGDSALYLCASSLATRGETQYFGPGTRLLVL.